This T cell receptor beta chain was profiled in a study of blood T cell repertoires in COVID-19. Study background: The United States, Italy and Spain were the sources of the acute and convalescent COVID-19 samples. Sources were T cells, B-cell-depleted T cells, or PBMCs; the material itself was cDNA or gDNA.

Those who participated ranged in age from roughly 18 to 90 years and resided in 20 to 30 US areas. This CDR3 contains 13 residues. Trimming removed 4 bases at V and 11 bases at J, with 15 bases between. Germline CDR1 and CDR2: MNHEY and SVGEGT. Repertoires were generated with immunoSEQ multiplex PCR, while TCRdb's copy carries only in-frame clones and drops some. The table shows a few hundred thousand clones, with 91% occurring only once. The clonotype was recovered from a woman aged 40 to 50 who had been exposed to COVID-19. The chain links TRBV6-2 or TRBV6-3 to TRBJ1-5, with a weak D call TRBD1 (5 bases). Sequencing used PBMCs or T cells enriched from blood (not recorded which). For the CDR3, the DNA is TGTGCCAGCAGTTTCTCCGGGGGGTGGGCCCAGCATTTT. Protein sequence: CASSFSGGWAQHF.